The 12 T cell receptor beta chains below all came from one sample that was sequenced in a study of vaccination effects on CD4 cells after COVID-19. ViraFEST expansion of antigen-specific CD4+ T cells with viral peptide pools preceded sequencing. Following an approximately 11-day culture, CD4+ T cells were purified. As their vaccination, participants received two doses of either BNT162b2 or mRNA-1273. Their specific antigens are unknown. TCRdb's table, derived via immunoSEQ multiplex PCR, lists solely in-frame clones and lacks some. This sample has 25,000 to 40,000 clones; over 60% occur once, and the top ten carry approximately 8.7%. The sample here was CD4+ T cells from PBMCs cultured with SARS-CoV-2 spike peptides, taken after COVID-19 vaccination. All receptors come from a human donor who received a COVID-19 vaccine.

The V gene is TRBV11-2, the J gene TRBJ2-3, with D maybe TRBD1 (7 bases). Germline CDR1 SGHAT, CDR2 FQNNGV. The CDR3 length is 16 residues. V was pared by 4 bases and J by 4 bases, with 18 bases between. The CDR3 sequence is CASSSVRGDGPDTQYF. The DNA for the CDR3 is TGTGCCAGCAGCTCCGTCAGGGGGGACGGACCAGATACGCAGTATTTT.

The gene calls are TRBV7-7 and TRBJ1-4; the D is unclear. Germline V gene data show CDR1 as SSHAT and CDR2 as FNYEAQ (reference sequence). The V end was cut by 5 bases, the J end by 7 bases, with 11 bases between. This CDR3 is built from 13 residues. Here the CDR3 reads CASSALHGEKLFF. The CDR3, as DNA: TGTGCCAGCAGCGCCCTACACGGTGAAAAACTGTTTTTT.

This rearrangement joins TRBV9 to TRBJ2-2; a weak D match, TRBD1 (6 bases). CDR3 length: 15 residues. Germline values: CDR1 SGDLS, CDR2 YYNGEE. Trimming took off 2 bases at V and 3 bases at J, with 11 bases between the two ends. CDR3 protein: CASSVDWTDTGELFF. The CDR3 DNA sequence: TGTGCCAGCAGCGTCGATTGGACAGACACCGGGGAGCTGTTTTTT.

V gene TRBV29-1 combines with J gene TRBJ2-4, with no clear D. CDR1 and CDR2 (germline): SQVTM, ANQGSEA. The CDR3 contains 13 residues. V lost 7 bases, J lost 4 bases, and 14 bases lay in between. This CDR3 reads CSAQPWRKNIQYF. The CDR3 DNA reads TGCAGCGCCCAACCCTGGCGGAAAAACATTCAGTACTTC.

The table lists this clone with a few counts. The CDR3 DNA reads TGTGCCAGCAGTTACCTGGGGGCAGGTGCTTTCTTT. Protein product: CASSYLGAGAFF. The chain is built from TRBV6-2 or TRBV6-3 and TRBJ1-1; possible D gene TRBD1, 6 bases. CDR1 and CDR2 (germline): MNHEY, SVGEGT. This CDR3 spans 12 amino acids. V gave up 2 bases and J gave up 11 bases, with 12 bases separating them.

V is TRBV19 and J is TRBJ1-6; 8 bases match TRBD1. Germline assignment: CDR1 LNHDA and CDR2 SQIVND (reference sequence). The CDR3 contains 14 residues. The trim removed 1 base at V and 12 bases at J, leaving 5 bases unmatched. The CDR3 coding sequence is TGTGCCAGTAGTATAGGGCAGGGGGCCGAACCCCTCCACTTT. Translation: CASSIGQGAEPLHF.

In nucleotides, the CDR3 is TGTGCCAGCAGCCTCATTAGGGCGGCAGATACGCAGTATTTT. Translating it yields CASSLIRAADTQYF. The V gene is TRBV7-2, the J gene TRBJ2-3, with D uncertain. This CDR3 contains 14 residues. Germline lookup yields CDR1 SGHTA and CDR2 FQGNSA. V lost 5 bases and J 4 bases, leaving 13 bases between the germline ends.

The chain couples TRBV27 to TRBJ1-2; D is uncertain. In germline, CDR1 is MNHEY, CDR2 SMNVEV (reference sequence). With 0 bases removed from V and 5 bases from J, the gap between germline ends came to 10 bases. This CDR3 is 14 amino acids long. CDR3 DNA sequence: TGTGCCAGCAGTTTATCTTATACACGGTATGGCTACACCTTC. Translated, it gives CASSLSYTRYGYTF.

The chain couples TRBV5-1 to TRBJ1-4; TRBD1 might be the D (5 bases). The length of the CDR3 is 13 residues. Germline CDR1 reads SGHRS; CDR2 reads YFSETQ. V was shortened by 6 bases and J by 3 bases, with 9 bases between the two germline ends. This chain's CDR3 is CASNQGANEKLFF. The CDR3 region has the DNA TGCGCCAGCAATCAAGGGGCTAATGAAAAACTGTTTTTT.

This clone is medium-sized (0.01 to 0.1%) within its sample. The CDR3 reads CASSPAGANTEAFF. The CDR3 region has the DNA TGTGCCAGCTCACCAGCAGGGGCGAACACTGAAGCTTTCTTT. This chain links TRBV18 with TRBJ1-1; tentative D call: TRBD1 (6 bases). The CDR3 length is 14 residues. Trimming took 2 bases from V and 1 from J, leaving 8 bases between them. CDR1 is KGHSH and CDR2 is LQKENI in the germline V gene.

The chain is built from TRBV18 and TRBJ2-1, with D possibly matching TRBD1 (5 bases). This CDR3 has 15 residues. Trimming removed 3 bases at V and 7 bases at J, with 16 bases between. Germline V lookup: CDR1 KGHSH, CDR2 LQKENI. CDR3 residues: CASSPGQQNLNEQFF. CDR3 sequence (DNA): TGTGCCAGCTCACCGGGGCAACAGAATTTGAATGAGCAGTTCTTC.

V is TRBV11-3 and J is TRBJ2-6; 8 positions agree with TRBD1. Germline CDR1 reads SGHNT; CDR2 reads YENEEA. Trimming at V came to 5 bases and at J to 0 bases, leaving 6 bases not matched to a gene. This CDR3 region has 17 residues. Here the CDR3 reads CASSAGTGHSGANVLTF. For the CDR3, the DNA is TGTGCCAGCAGCGCCGGGACAGGACACTCTGGGGCCAACGTCCTGACTTTC.